Listed below are T cell receptor beta chains from one sample, sequenced in a study of response to subunit inactivated influenza vaccine. Each CDR3 protein gets one entry after TCRdb re-called the RT-PCR reads with MiXCR. The profile covers roughly 710,000 distinct CDR3 sequences, with roughly 15% appearing a single time and approximately 7.6% taken by the ten largest. Material: PBMCs from blood, obtained 14 to 15 days before vaccination. These receptor sequences come from a man in his fifties or sixties who received an inactivated influenza vaccine. Each CDR3 is given with its conserved first and last residue. The D gene is left open where the match is weak. Expanded clones are given a class, and other clones once, few, many or no size at all.

>-|TRBD2|TRBJ2-2|TRBV28
TGTGCCAGCAGTTATTCGGGGGGGAGACTTACCGGGGAGCTGTTTTTT
CASSYSGGRLTGELFF
>-|-|TRBJ2-7|TRBV20-1
TGCAGTACTCGGCTCTCCTACGAGCAGTACTTC
CSTRLSYEQYF
>-|-|TRBJ1-5|TRBV2
TGTGCCAGCAGTGGTGACGGGCTTGGCAATCAGCCCCAGCATTTT
CASSGDGLGNQPQHF
>few|-|TRBJ1-3|TRBV30
TGTGCCTGGAATGAGGCTGGAAACACCATATATTTT
CAWNEAGNTIYF
>many|-|TRBJ2-3|TRBV5-1
TGCGCCAGCAGCATGGGACATCCTGACACAGATACGCAGTATTTT
CASSMGHPDTDTQYF
>-|-|TRBJ2-1|TRBV5-1
TGCGCCAGCAGCAGGGACTTGGGGGGGACAAATGAGCAGTTCTTC
CASSRDLGGTNEQFF
>many|-|TRBJ2-1|TRBV2
TGTGCCAGCAGCCGGGAGAAGCTGAGGCACAATGAGCAGTTCTTC
CASSREKLRHNEQFF
>few|-|TRBJ2-7|TRBV29-1
TGCAGCGTTGAAGACTACTCCTTGGGCGAGCAGTACTTC
CSVEDYSLGEQYF
>-|TRBD1|TRBJ1-4|TRBV5-6
TGTGCCAGCAGCCGCCAGGGGGCGCAGTTCGAAAAACTGTTTTTT
CASSRQGAQFEKLFF
>few|-|TRBJ2-2|TRBV27
TGTGCCAGCAGTGTCATTGGGGGATCGATCACCGGGGAGCTGTTTTTT
CASSVIGGSITGELFF
>once|TRBD1|TRBJ1-6|TRBV7-2
TGTGCCAGCAGACGACAGGGAAATAATTCACCCCTCCACTTT
CASRRQGNNSPLHF
>many|TRBD2|TRBJ2-1|TRBV6-5
TGTGCCAGCAGTTCCGGGACTACGACCATCCATGAGCAGTTCTTC
CASSSGTTTIHEQFF
>few|-|TRBJ2-3|TRBV14
TGTGCCAGCAGCCAAGATCTGGACATCACAGATACGCAGTATTTT
CASSQDLDITDTQYF
>few|-|TRBJ1-5|TRBV18
TGTGCCAGCTCACCACGGGACGGAAGAGCCCAGCCCCAGCATTTT
CASSPRDGRAQPQHF
>few|-|TRBJ1-3|TRBV9
TGTGCCAGCAGACCAAGGGACGGAAACACCATATATTTT
CASRPRDGNTIYF
>few|TRBD2|TRBJ2-7|TRBV3-1
TGTGCCAGCAGCCAAGACATTCGGGAGGGCTCCTACGAGCAGTACTTC
CASSQDIREGSYEQYF
>few|-|TRBJ1-4|TRBV5-1
TGCGCCAGCAGCTTCACAGGGTCGGGTAATGAAAAACTGTTTTTT
CASSFTGSGNEKLFF
>-|-|TRBJ2-7|TRBV4-3
TGCGCCAGCAGCCAAGATCTTGGGGTCTACGAGCAGTACTTC
CASSQDLGVYEQYF
>-|TRBD1|TRBJ1-4|TRBV12-3/TRBV12-4
TGTGCCAGCAGTCCCAACGACAGGGGTTGGGAAAAACTGTTTTTT
CASSPNDRGWEKLFF
>-|-|TRBJ2-5|TRBV21-1
TGTGCCGCCGCCGACCAAGAGACCCAGTACTTC
CAAADQETQYF
>-|TRBD1|TRBJ1-5|TRBV6-4
TGTGCCAGCAGTGAGCCCGGGACAGAAAGGGGCAATCAGCCCCAGCATTTT
CASSEPGTERGNQPQHF
>few|-|TRBJ1-1|TRBV3-1
TGTGCCAGCAGCCAAGACCTGGGACCGAACACTGAAGCTTTCTTT
CASSQDLGPNTEAFF